The 22 T cell receptor beta chains reported below all come from one sample, sequenced in a study of T-cell memory formation after mild COVID-19. MiXCR, applied by TCRdb to the 5' RACE reads, yields one record per CDR3 protein. The sample has around 62,000 distinct CDR3 sequences, approximately 30% seen once. Sequencing was carried out using PBMCs or a T cell subset sorted from them (not recorded which). Source of these receptors: a man aged 18 to 29 who had mild COVID-19 (a few samples of this study predate the infection). Cell type and time point are not known.

This clonotype was found a few times. The chain joins TRBV3-1 to TRBJ2-1; possible D gene TRBD2, 5 bases. This CDR3 contains 15 residues. CDR1 is LGHDT, CDR2 YNNKEL, per germline (reference sequence). V lost 0 bases and J lost 7, with 13 bases in between. CDR3 sequence reads: CASSQELDSRNEQFF. The CDR3 nucleotides are TGTGCCAGCAGCCAAGAGCTGGACTCTAGGAATGAGCAGTTCTTC.

The chain is built from TRBV7-9 and TRBJ1-3; D not certain. Germline CDR1 and CDR2: SEHNR and FQNEAQ (reference sequence). V lost 3 bases, J lost 0 bases, and 3 bases lay in between. CDR3 size: 13 residues. CDR3 DNA sequence: TGTGCCAGCAGCTTGGTCTCTGGAAACACCATATATTTT. It translates to CASSLVSGNTIYF. The entire variable domain, with the rest obtained from reference TRBV7-9 and TRBJ1-3, is as follows: DTGVSQNPRHKITKRGQNVTFRCDPISEHNRLYWYRQTLGQGPEFLTYFQNEAQLEKSRLLSDRFSAERPKGSFSTLEIQRTEQGDSAMYLCASSLVSGNTIYFGEGSWLTVV.

The CDR3 DNA is TGTGCCAGCAGCCCGATGGCCATGGAGACCCAGTACTTC. It specifies CASSPMAMETQYF. This chain connects TRBV5-6 to TRBJ2-5; D remains unclear. V was cut by 4 bases and J by 5 bases, with 12 bases left in between. The CDR3 covers 13 residues. Germline values: CDR1 SGHDT, CDR2 YYEEEE.

This chain connects TRBV5-1 to TRBJ2-7; a possible D gene is TRBD2 (6 bases). V lost 4 bases to trimming and J lost 5 bases, with 16 bases between them. The CDR3 extends over 14 amino acids. Germline V gene data show CDR1 as SGHRS and CDR2 as YFSETQ. CDR3 in DNA: TGCGCCAGCAGCCCGGAGGGGAGCATCCACGAGCAGTACGTC. Translating it yields CASSPEGSIHEQYV.

This clonotype occurred a few times. J is TRBJ1-5 and V is TRBV5-6; TRBD1 aligns across 7 bases. The CDR3 sequence is 15 residues long. The germline gives CDR1 SGHDT, CDR2 YYEEEE. Trimming at V came to 3 bases and at J to 3 bases, leaving 6 bases not matched to a gene. CDR3 region: CASSSTGQINQPQHF. DNA for the CDR3: TGTGCCAGCAGCTCTACGGGACAGATCAATCAGCCCCAGCATTTT.

The chain carries TRBV4-1 and TRBJ2-7, with D perhaps TRBD1 (5 bases). V shed 4 bases and J shed 5 bases, with 15 bases lying between them. The germline V gene encodes CDR1 MGHRA and CDR2 YSYEKL. CDR3 length: 14 amino acids. Here the CDR3 reads CASSRALGRHEQYV. CDR3 sequence (DNA): TGCGCCAGCAGCCGCGCCTTGGGGCGACACGAGCAGTACGTC.

The chain uses TRBV4-1 and TRBJ2-5; D not resolved. V was shortened by 0 bases and J by 2 bases, with 10 bases between the two germline ends. The CDR3 has 15 residues. Per the germline V gene, CDR1 is MGHRA and CDR2 is YSYEKL. The CDR3 sequence is CASSQEAVLQETQYF. The CDR3 nucleotides read TGCGCCAGCAGCCAAGAGGCCGTTCTGCAAGAGACCCAGTACTTC.

The gene calls are TRBV20-1 and TRBJ2-7; weak D call: TRBD1 (5 bases). CDR3 length: 14 amino acids. Trimming shortened V by 1 base and J by 3 bases, and 13 bases separated the two germline ends. CDR1 and CDR2 from the germline V gene are DFQATT and SNEGSKA (reference sequence). The chain's CDR3 is CSARAQGVGYEQYF. In nucleotides, the CDR3 is TGCAGTGCTAGAGCGCAGGGTGTGGGCTACGAGCAGTACTTC.

This clonotype is large in the sample. The chain joins TRBV4-1 to TRBJ1-1; no firm D call. Germline CDR1 reads MGHRA; CDR2 reads YSYEKL. The ends were cut back, 2 bases at V and 5 bases at J, with 9 bases in the middle. The CDR3 spans 13 residues. CDR3 amino acids: CASSQREVTEAFF. The CDR3 region has the DNA TGCGCCAGCAGCCAACGGGAAGTTACTGAAGCTTTCTTT.

The sample holds a few counts of this clonotype. CDR3 loop: CASSQGGGSNQPQHF. Written as DNA, the CDR3 is TGCGCCAGCAGCCAAGGCGGAGGGAGCAATCAGCCCCAGCATTTT. The genes are TRBV4-1 and TRBJ1-5; D is unresolved. With 1 base removed from V and 1 base from J, the gap between germline ends came to 8 bases. This CDR3 is built from 15 residues. Germline V gene data show CDR1 as MGHRA and CDR2 as YSYEKL.

The chain has TRBV27 and TRBJ1-1, with no clear D. In germline, CDR1 is MNHEY, CDR2 SMNVEV (reference sequence). The germline V and J ends were trimmed by 4 bases and 11 bases, with 11 bases remaining between them. The CDR3 consists of 11 residues. CDR3 region: CASSSENSAFF. CDR3 nucleotide sequence: TGTGCCAGCAGTTCCGAGAACAGCGCTTTCTTT.

The chain combines TRBV27 with TRBJ2-1, with TRBD1 matching over 9 bases. The V gene end was trimmed by 8 bases and the J gene end by 6 bases; junction bases not matched to a gene: 2. CDR1 and CDR2 (germline): MNHEY, SMNVEV (reference sequence). The CDR3 is made up of 12 amino acids. Here the CDR3 DNA reads TGTGCCAGCGGACAGGGGAGCAATGAGCAGTTCTTC. It translates to CASGQGSNEQFF.

This clonotype was counted between two and nine times. This chain joins TRBV9 and TRBJ1-5; 8 bases are shared with TRBD1. The germline V gene encodes CDR1 SGDLS and CDR2 YYNGEE. This CDR3 region has 14 residues. The V segment lost 3 bases and the J segment 3 bases; nucleotides outside the gene matches: 2. CDR3 nucleotide sequence: TGTGCCAGCAGCGCGACAGGGGCCAATCAGCCCCAGCATTTT. Protein product: CASSATGANQPQHF.

This clonotype was detected many times. This chain uses TRBV7-9 with TRBJ2-1, with D possibly TRBD1 on 5 matching bases. The CDR3 runs to 15 residues. V lost 4 bases and J lost 8, with 18 bases in between. The germline gives CDR1 SEHNR, CDR2 FQNEAQ (reference sequence). Written as DNA, the CDR3 is TGTGCCAGCAGCTCAGAGGTGGCAGGGTTCGATGAGCAGTTCTTC. It is translated as CASSSEVAGFDEQFF. The full variable domain, rest sourced from reference TRBV7-9 and TRBJ2-1, is DTGVSQNPRHKITKRGQNVTFRCDPISEHNRLYWYRQTLGQGPEFLTYFQNEAQLEKSRLLSDRFSAERPKGSFSTLEIQRTEQGDSAMYLCASSSEVAGFDEQFFGPGTRLTVL.

This clonotype was detected a few times. The chain couples TRBV7-2 to TRBJ2-1; 7 bases align to TRBD1. J lost 8 bases, V lost 2 bases, and 12 bases had no gene match. Germline CDR1 is SGHTA and CDR2 is FQGNSA. This CDR3 has 16 amino acids. The CDR3 reads CASSLHREGGSDEQFF. The CDR3 nucleotides are TGTGCCAGCAGCTTACATCGGGAAGGGGGCTCGGATGAGCAGTTCTTC.

The chain uses TRBV7-3 and TRBJ2-1; 10 bases are a match to TRBD2. Per germline, CDR1 SGHTA and CDR2 FQGTGA. This CDR3 is 15 amino acids long. The trim removed 5 bases at V and 4 bases at J, leaving 5 bases unmatched. Here the CDR3 reads CASSRSGGEYNEQFF. CDR3 bases: TGTGCCAGCAGCCGGAGCGGGGGGGAGTACAATGAGCAGTTCTTC.

Only a few counts were recorded for this clonotype. This rearrangement joins TRBV4-1 to TRBJ2-3, with unresolved D. There are 15 residues in the CDR3. The germline V gene has CDR1 MGHRA and CDR2 YSYEKL. Trimming stripped 4 bases from V and 1 base from J, with 12 bases between. The CDR3 spells CASSPQSRGTDTQYF. The CDR3 nucleotides are TGCGCCAGCAGCCCCCAGTCCCGGGGCACAGATACGCAGTATTTT.

This clonotype has only a few counts. This chain connects TRBV29-1 to TRBJ1-1; a possible D gene is TRBD1 (6 bases). Germline V gene lookup returns CDR1 SQVTM and CDR2 ANQGSEA. The CDR3 consists of 15 residues. Trimming took 8 bases from V and 0 from J, leaving 19 bases between them. The CDR3 coding sequence is TGCAGCCCGGGGGTACAGGGACCCTTGAACACTGAAGCTTTCTTT. Amino acids: CSPGVQGPLNTEAFF.

This clonotype was picked up a small number of times. The gene calls are TRBV7-6 and TRBJ2-5; D possibly corresponds to TRBD2 (6 bases). Germline-derived CDR1 and CDR2 are SGHVS and FNYEAQ. The CDR3 extends over 15 amino acids. V was trimmed by 1 base and J by 2 bases, leaving 11 bases between them. The CDR3: CASSLGPGTQETQYF. The CDR3, as DNA: TGTGCCAGCAGCTTAGGCCCAGGGACTCAAGAGACCCAGTACTTC.

The chain employs TRBV12-3 or TRBV12-4 and TRBJ2-1; D is ambiguous. V lost 0 bases and J 8 bases, leaving 11 bases between the germline ends. CDR3 length: 14 amino acids. The CDR3 DNA is TGTGCCAGCAGTTTAGCTTTAACTGGGGATGAGCAGTTCTTC. It specifies CASSLALTGDEQFF.

The J gene is TRBJ2-3, the V gene TRBV6-5, with D tentatively TRBD2 (6 bases). The CDR3 length is 14 residues. The germline V gene has CDR1 MNHEY and CDR2 SVGAGI. The V and J ends lost 2 bases and 4 bases respectively, with 10 bases between them. This CDR3 reads CASSYLPSADTQYF. The CDR3 bases are TGTGCCAGCAGTTACCTGCCTAGCGCAGATACGCAGTATTTT.

This chain uses TRBV21-1 with TRBJ2-7. TRBV21-1 corresponds to a pseudogene. The CDR3 sequence is 14 residues long. The CDR3 region is CASSPHIQLYEQYV. In DNA, the CDR3 is TGTGCCAGCAGCCCCCACATACAGCTTTACGAGCAGTACGTC.